This paragraph covers one TCR beta chain sequence. TCRdb keeps only in-frame clones here, not all; method: immunoSEQ multiplex PCR. The sample includes approximately 140,000 clones, roughly 80% of them seen just once. These data originate in a study of blood T cell repertoires in COVID-19. The receptor comes from a man aged 70-80 years with acute or convalescent COVID-19. The sample taken for sequencing was peripheral blood.

Here the CDR3 reads CASSLTRESPYNEQFF. In DNA, the CDR3 is TGTGCCAGCAGCTTAACGCGGGAGTCCCCCTACAATGAGCAGTTCTTC. The chain links TRBV7-8 to TRBJ2-1; 7 bases are a match to TRBD2. This CDR3 region has 16 residues. V was pared by 2 bases and J by 2 bases, with 6 bases of the junction left unmatched. Looked up from germline, CDR1 is SGHVS and CDR2 is FQNEAQ.